These 7 T cell receptor beta chains share one sample of origin, sequenced in a study of cytomegalovirus exposure and HLA in healthy donors. The protocol was immunoSEQ multiplex PCR, while the TCRdb copy is restricted to in-frame clones and leaves out a portion. The data contain 250,000 to 350,000 clones, more than 75% of them singletons. The sequenced sample was PBMCs. The receptor set was obtained from a woman between 18 and 30 years old in good health and CMV-seronegative.

The rearrangement uses TRBV2 and TRBJ2-5, with 14 nucleotides matching TRBD2. Trimming took 6 bases from V and 2 from J; bases not matched to a gene: 5. Germline V lookup: CDR1 SNHLY, CDR2 FYNNEI. CDR3 length: 16 amino acids. The CDR3 nucleotides read TGTGCCAGCAGCCGCGGGACTAGCGGGAGACAAGAGACCCAGTACTTC. It encodes CASSRGTSGRQETQYF.

The rearrangement uses TRBV28 and TRBJ1-2; 10 positions match TRBD1. Germline V gene lookup returns CDR1 MDHEN and CDR2 SYDVKM. V lost 6 bases and J lost 3; bases outside the gene matches: 7. This CDR3 is built from 15 residues. CDR3 residues: CASSPSGQGYYGYTF. In nucleotides, the CDR3 is TGTGCCAGCAGCCCGTCGGGACAGGGGTACTATGGCTACACCTTC.

The chain joins TRBV5-4 to TRBJ1-1; D is undetermined. The CDR3 consists of 13 residues. Germline V lookup: CDR1 SGHNT, CDR2 YYREEE (reference sequence). V dropped 4 bases and J dropped 0 bases, with 7 bases sitting between them. CDR3 nucleotide sequence: TGTGCCAGCAGCAGAGCGATGAACACTGAAGCTTTCTTT. This encodes CASSRAMNTEAFF.

This clone appeared a single time. The V and J genes are TRBV7-9 and TRBJ1-4; 7 positions match TRBD1. The CDR3 is 15 amino acids. V was clipped by 5 bases and J by 4 bases; unmatched bases: 7. Germline assignment: CDR1 SEHNR and CDR2 FQNEAQ (reference sequence). CDR3 sequence: CASSLRQGFNEKLFF. The CDR3 DNA follows: TGTGCCAGCAGCCTGAGACAGGGCTTTAATGAAAAACTGTTTTTT.

DNA for the CDR3: TGTGCCAGCACCCTAGGGGGGGCAGCTAACTATGGCTACACCTTC. As protein: CASTLGGAANYGYTF. The V call is TRBV6-6, the J call TRBJ1-2, with D tentatively TRBD1 (6 bases). Germline loops: CDR1 MNHNY, CDR2 SVGAGI (reference sequence). CDR3 length: 15 residues. V lost 7 bases and J lost 0, with 15 bases in between.

The gene calls are TRBV11-2 and TRBJ1-1; D remains ambiguous. From germline, CDR1 is SGHAT and CDR2 FQNNGV. The CDR3 has 14 amino acids. Between the trimmed V and J ends, which lost 1 base and 5 bases, there was a span of 11 bases. In nucleotides, the CDR3 is TGTGCCAGCAGCTTAGCCGGGGATCGGACTGAAGCTTTCTTT. Its translation: CASSLAGDRTEAFF.

This chain joins TRBV10-2 and TRBJ1-1; 7 bases align to TRBD1. The CDR3 totals 14 residues. V lost 10 bases, J lost 3 bases, and 11 bases stayed unmatched. The germline gives CDR1 WSHSY, CDR2 SAAADI. CDR3 in amino acids: CAISPTGEDTEAFF. The DNA of the CDR3 is TGCGCCATATCACCTACAGGGGAGGACACTGAAGCTTTCTTT.